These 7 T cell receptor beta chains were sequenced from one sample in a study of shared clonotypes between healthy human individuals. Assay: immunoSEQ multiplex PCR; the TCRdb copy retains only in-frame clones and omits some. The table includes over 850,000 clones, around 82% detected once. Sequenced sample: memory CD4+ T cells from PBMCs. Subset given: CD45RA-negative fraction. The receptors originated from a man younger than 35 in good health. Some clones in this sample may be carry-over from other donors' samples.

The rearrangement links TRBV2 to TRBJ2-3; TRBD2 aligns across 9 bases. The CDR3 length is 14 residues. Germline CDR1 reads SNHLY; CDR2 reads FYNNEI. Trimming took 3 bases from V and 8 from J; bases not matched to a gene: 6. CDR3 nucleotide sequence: TGTGCCAGCAGTGAGCTAGCGGGGCTGGGTACGCAGTATTTT. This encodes CASSELAGLGTQYF. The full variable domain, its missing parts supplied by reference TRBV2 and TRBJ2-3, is EPEVTQTPSHQVTQMGQEVILRCVPISNHLYFYWYRQILGQKVEFLVSFYNNEISEKSEIFDDQFSVERPDGSNFTLKIRSTKLEDSAMYFCASSELAGLGTQYFGPGTRLTVL.

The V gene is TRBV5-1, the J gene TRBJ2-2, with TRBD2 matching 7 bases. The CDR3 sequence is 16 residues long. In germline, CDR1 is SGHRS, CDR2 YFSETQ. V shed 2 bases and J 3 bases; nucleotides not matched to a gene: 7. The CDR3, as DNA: TGCGCCAGCAGCTTAACGGGCCGGGGGGACACCGGGGAGCTGTTTTTT. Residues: CASSLTGRGDTGELFF.

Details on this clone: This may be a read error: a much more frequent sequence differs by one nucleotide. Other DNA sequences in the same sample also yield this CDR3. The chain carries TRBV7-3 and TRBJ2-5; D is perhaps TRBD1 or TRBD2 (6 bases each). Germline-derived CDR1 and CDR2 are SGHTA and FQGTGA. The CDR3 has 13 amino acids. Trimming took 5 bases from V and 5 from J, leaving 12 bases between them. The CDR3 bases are TGTGCCAGCAGCCGGGGGCGCGGGGAGACCCAGTACTTC. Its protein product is CASSRGRGETQYF. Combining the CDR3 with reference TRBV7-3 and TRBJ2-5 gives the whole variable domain GAGVSQTPSNKVTEKGKYVELRCDPISGHTALYWYRQSLGQGPEFLIYFQGTGAADDSGLPNDRFFAVRPEGSVSTLKIQRTERGDSAVYLCASSRGRGETQYFGPGTRLLVL.

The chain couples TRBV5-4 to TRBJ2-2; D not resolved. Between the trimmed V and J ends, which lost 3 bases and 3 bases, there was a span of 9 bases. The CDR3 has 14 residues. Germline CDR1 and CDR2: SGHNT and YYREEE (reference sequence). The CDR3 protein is CASSSRSDTGELFF. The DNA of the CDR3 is TGTGCCAGCAGCTCCCGATCTGACACCGGGGAGCTGTTTTTT.

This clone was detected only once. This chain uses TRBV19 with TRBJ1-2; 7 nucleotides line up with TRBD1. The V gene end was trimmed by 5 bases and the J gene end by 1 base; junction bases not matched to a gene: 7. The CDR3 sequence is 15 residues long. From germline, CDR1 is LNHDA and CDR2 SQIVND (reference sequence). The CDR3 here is CASSLRTGVNYGYTF. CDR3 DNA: TGTGCCAGTAGTTTAAGGACAGGAGTTAACTATGGCTACACCTTC.

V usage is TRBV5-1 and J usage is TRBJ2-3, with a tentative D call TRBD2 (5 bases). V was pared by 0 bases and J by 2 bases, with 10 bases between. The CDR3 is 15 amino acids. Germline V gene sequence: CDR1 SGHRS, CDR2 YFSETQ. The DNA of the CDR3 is TGCGCCAGCAGCTTGGCCGGACTCCTCACAGATACGCAGTATTTT. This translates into CASSLAGLLTDTQYF.

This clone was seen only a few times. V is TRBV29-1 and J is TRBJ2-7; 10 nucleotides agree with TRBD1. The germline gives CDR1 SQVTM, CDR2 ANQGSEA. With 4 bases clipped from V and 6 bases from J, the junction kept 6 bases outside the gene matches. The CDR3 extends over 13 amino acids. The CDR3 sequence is CSVGGQGFGEQYF. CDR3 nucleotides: TGCAGCGTTGGGGGACAGGGGTTCGGCGAGCAGTACTTC.